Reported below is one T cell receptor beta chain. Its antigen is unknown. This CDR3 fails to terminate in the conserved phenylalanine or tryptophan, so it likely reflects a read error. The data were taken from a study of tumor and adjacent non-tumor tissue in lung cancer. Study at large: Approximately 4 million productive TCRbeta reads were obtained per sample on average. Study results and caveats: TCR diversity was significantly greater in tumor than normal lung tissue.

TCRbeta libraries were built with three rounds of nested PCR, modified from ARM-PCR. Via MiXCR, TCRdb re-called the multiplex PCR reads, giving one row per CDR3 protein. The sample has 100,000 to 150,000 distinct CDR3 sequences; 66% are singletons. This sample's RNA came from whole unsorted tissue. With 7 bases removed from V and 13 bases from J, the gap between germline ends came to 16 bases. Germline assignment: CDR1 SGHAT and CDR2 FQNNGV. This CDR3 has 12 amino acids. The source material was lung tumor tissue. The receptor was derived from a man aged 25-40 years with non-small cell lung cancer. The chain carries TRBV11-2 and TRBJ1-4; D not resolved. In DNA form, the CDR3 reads TGTGCCAGCAACGCTAACATAGGGAGACTGTTTTCT. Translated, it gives CASNANIGRLFS.